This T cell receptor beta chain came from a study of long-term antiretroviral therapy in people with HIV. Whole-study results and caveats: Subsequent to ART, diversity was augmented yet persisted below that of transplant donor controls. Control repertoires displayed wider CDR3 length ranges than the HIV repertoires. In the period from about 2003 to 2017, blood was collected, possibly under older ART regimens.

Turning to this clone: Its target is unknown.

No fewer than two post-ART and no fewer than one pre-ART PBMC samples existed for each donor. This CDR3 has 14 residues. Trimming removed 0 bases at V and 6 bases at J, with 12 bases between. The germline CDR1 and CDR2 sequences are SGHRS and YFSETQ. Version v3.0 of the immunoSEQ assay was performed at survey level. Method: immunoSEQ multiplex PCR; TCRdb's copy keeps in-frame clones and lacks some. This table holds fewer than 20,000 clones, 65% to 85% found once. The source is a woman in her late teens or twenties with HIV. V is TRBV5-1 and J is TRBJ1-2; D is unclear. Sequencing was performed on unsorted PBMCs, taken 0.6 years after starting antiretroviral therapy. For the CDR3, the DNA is TGCGCCAGCAGCTTGGTGGGCGGTTTTGATGGCTACACCTTC. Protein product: CASSLVGGFDGYTF.